This TCR beta chain was sequenced during a study of cytomegalovirus exposure and HLA in healthy donors (dated by TCRdb to about 2017). Looking at the study overall: In an earlier analysis of 450 to 750 of the donors, 250 to 350 Gb of sequence data and approximately 120 million unique TCR beta sequences from 180 million or so T cells were reported. Both class I and class II loci were covered by HLA typing, at four-digit resolution. Approximately 310 gigabases of sequencing data and around 80 million unique TCR sequences made up an early release that covered under 750 HLA-typed donors. Among around 400 genotyped donors of the cohort, an average of approximately 240,000 unique TCR beta nucleotide sequences was sequenced per donor, of which about 18% were non-productive. Besides the first cohort of about 730 subjects, a separate validation cohort made up of some 110 different subjects was used. Using immunosequencing, the study profiled T cell repertoires from 500 to 800 subjects and related those repertoires to cytomegalovirus serostatus. Every discovery cohort repertoire had been produced on one sequencing platform. The genetic ancestry cluster associated with self-reported Caucasian donors included about 81% of the 300 to 400 genotyped donors. Typing coverage differed by locus: A, B, C, DRB1 and DQB1 were typed in about 620-640 donors, DQA1 in approximately 520, DPA1 in some 600, and DPB1 in 450 to 490. Alongside the repertoire data, information on donor age, sex, ethnicity and CMV serostatus was compiled. In an earlier analysis of 587 of the donors, high-throughput TCR beta sequencing was used to judge whether each TCR beta V gene segment behaved as functional or pseudogenic. In the later analysis, no new phenotypic data were used to find candidate immune exposures; instead, reliance was placed on TCR beta sequences and their occurrence across donors. Roughly 5 DR-DQ haplotypes were handled as single units for association and clustering, since linkage in the cohort was strong. A later analysis re-examined previously published TCR beta repertoires from roughly 720 donors and added high-resolution HLA genotyping to investigate patterns of TCR occurrence. To predict cytomegalovirus infection status, the study brought together high-throughput TCR immunosequencing, statistical association of individual TCRs with disease status, and machine learning. A later genetic analysis used genome-wide SNP genotypes for about three fifths of the 666 donors, treating that subset as a discovery cohort. The study was designed to test whether signatures of past pathogen exposure could be identified by cataloging public T cell receptors. General findings and caveats noted by the study authors: A later analysis reported that several top co-occurrence clusters appeared linked to parvovirus B19, influenza, CMV and Epstein-Barr virus. In the study, 150 to 200 TCR beta chains were listed as associated with cytomegalovirus. Some IMGT-functional V segments, including TRBV6-2 and TRBV6-3, could not be distinguished by the 87-base-pair reads and were therefore excluded. In a later analysis, most CMV-associated TCR beta chains were found to appear HLA-restricted, with HLA associations seemingly driven largely by CMV exposure. When HLA alleles, especially DR and DQ, strongly co-occurred, attributing TCR associations to individual alleles was difficult. Linkage disequilibrium might explain the correlated functional status among segregating V segments, but an unknown experimental factor could not be excluded. An association between a missense DCLRE1C variant and V-gene and J-gene trimming of TCR beta chains was found in a later genetic analysis and replicated in an independent cohort. In a later genetic analysis, fewer N-insertions in productive TCRs were reported among donors in an Asian-associated ancestry cluster than the roughly 700-donor mean. CMV serostatus was the only immune exposure information available for the cohort. Cytomegalovirus status was reported to be diagnosed by the classifier with high specificity and sensitivity in both the original and validation cohorts. Three of the identified cytomegalovirus-associated TCR beta chains were confirmed in vitro to be specific for cytomegalovirus antigens. The authors suggested that the approach could potentially be extended to other disease states and immunological phenotypes. A later analysis found that HLA-associated TCR beta chains were more clonally expanded and had lower generation probabilities than equally common non-associated chains. Because HLA typing was unavailable for some donors at each locus, only the typed subset was used in association tests. A later analysis found that TCR association rates varied across HLA loci, with DRB1 alleles showing the most associated TCRs and HLA-C alleles the fewest. A cluster of highly shared sequence variants was judged likely to represent a technical artifact of the sequencing pipeline. In a later analysis, around 17,000 TCR beta sequences were associated with specific HLA alleles at a false discovery rate of 0.05. Roughly uniform sequencing depth across donors was assumed in presence/absence analyses, although this assumption may not hold. In an earlier analysis of fewer than 700 of the donors, most TCR beta V segments appeared in productive rearrangements about 87% or about 30% of the time, broadly matching IMGT annotations. Because counts were too low, seventeen rarely observed V segments, including chromosome 9 orphons, were left out of the earlier analysis of 587 of the donors. Most TCR sequences were observed very rarely across donors, whereas some public TCRs were present in many individuals. A further reported finding was that TCR beta sequences accurately predicted the HLA-A and HLA-B alleles for most subjects in the first cohort. Only TCR beta chains were sequenced in this cohort, and the absence of alpha or paired-chain data limited detectable features.

About this clone: Its antigen is currently not known. The input lacks base qualities; no much larger clone sits a single base away.

Libraries were built with the immunoSEQ multiplex PCR assay. For the multiplex PCR, a mixture combining 60 forward primers for TCR Vbeta segments and 13 reverse primers for TCR Jbeta segments was used. Amplification of the CDR3 region of rearranged TCR beta genes was performed with a multiplex PCR assay on genomic DNA. On the Illumina HiSeq System, the amplified TCR beta libraries were sequenced as 87-base-pair reads. Under the source paper's analysis protocol: Across the 500 to 850 repertoires, a later analysis counted 60 million to 90 million unique TCR beta chains, around 11 million of which were shared by at least two donors. Raw reads were error-corrected and collapsed into unique sequences by a nearest-neighbor algorithm in which closely related sequences were merged to remove PCR and sequencing errors. CDR3 sequences were aligned to IMGT reference sequences to assign V, D and J gene segments. For a sequence to be retained, at least a six-nucleotide match to both a V gene segment and a J gene segment was required. A rearrangement was called productive if the CDR3 had no stop codons and remained in frame with V and J, and every other rearrangement was called non-productive. CDR3 was defined by IMGT convention, running from the second conserved V-encoded cysteine to the conserved J-encoded phenylalanine. Sequences without an unambiguous match to a single V gene segment were excluded from the earlier analysis of approximately 600 of the donors. In an earlier analysis of 450 to 750 of the donors, a V segment was called functional when productive rearrangements were above 56.7%, and segregating when the standard deviation between donors exceeded 5%. To diagnose cytomegalovirus status from the catalog of TCR beta chain sequences, a statistical classification framework was built. A later analysis assigned V and J genes by comparing TCR nucleotide sequences with IMGT/GENE-DB human TR gene sequences. A later analysis assigned CDR3 sequences and most-parsimonious VDJ recombination scenarios with the TCRdist pipeline. In a later analysis, every TCR beta chain was defined by the combination of its CDR3 amino acid sequence and its V-gene family, and reads without a unique V-gene family were dropped. As a way to deal with suspected cross-contamination and a sequencing artifact, a later analysis dropped 592 nucleotide sequences that were highly shared and had low generation probability. For each public chain, a later analysis derived a clonal expansion index from normalized ranks of inferred template counts within each repertoire. Generation probabilities in a later analysis came from a VDJ recombination model fitted to out-of-frame rearrangements, and those results were checked against IGoR. In a later analysis, hypergeometric tests were used to score TCR-TCR, TCR-HLA and TCR-CMV co-occurrence, with a repertoire-size bias correction applied to TCR pairs. To estimate false discovery rates, a later analysis permuted the HLA or CMV assignments 20 times. A later analysis grouped co-occurring TCRs with DBSCAN, adding TCRdist sequence similarity when clustering within HLA-allele-positive subsets. Co-occurrence clustering excluded repertoires with fewer than 30,000 or more than 120,000 public chains, plus five with anomalous nucleotide sharing. Not all clones reach the TCRdb copy of this immuneACCESS table, which keeps in-frame sequences only. Checked studies attribute under half of the gap to unresolved V genes and leave the rest unexplained. That table supplies the V and J calls and clone size; D and trimming were determined from the DNA. In all, the sample holds 100,000 or so clones, and roughly three quarters of those were seen once. 3.2% of the sample lies in the top ten.

The cohort comprised some 730 healthy bone marrow donors. Cohort members were all nominally healthy when sampled, although unrecorded immune exposures were likely present. The donor tested CMV seronegative and was one of the 352 seronegative cohort members. Each donor provided a peripheral blood sample, and peripheral blood mononuclear cells were used for TCR beta sequencing. The Qiagen DNeasy Blood Extraction Kit was used to extract genomic DNA from the blood cell samples. The CDR3 holds 14 amino acids from the cysteine to the phenylalanine. The only DNA kept is the CDR3, 42 bases in frame from the first base. Trimmed from V: 2 bases; trimmed from J: 6 bases; junction bases lacking a gene match: 4. Reading the germline V gene gives CDR1 SGHRS and CDR2 YFSETQ.

Sequencing was performed on PBMCs. This clonotype was sampled from a man aged 30-40 years in good health and CMV-seronegative. The rearranged chain carries TRBV5-1 and TRBJ1-3, with 8 junctional bases fitting TRBD1. CDR3 reads: CASSFQTGENTIYF. The DNA sequence is as follows: TGCGCCAGCAGCTTTCAGACAGGGGAAAACACCATATATTTT. Where the CDR3 stops, the reference TRBV5-1 and TRBJ1-3 genes take over; the full variable domain is KAGVTQTPRYLIKTRGQQVTLSCSPISGHRSVSWYQQTPGQGLQFLFEYFSETQRNKGNFPGRFSGRQFSNSRSEMNVSTLELGDSALYLCASSFQTGENTIYFGEGSWLTVV.